The subject of this entry is one T cell receptor (beta chain). The record originates from a study of beta chain features in type 1 diabetes. The entirety of the isolated RNA underwent reverse transcription, so expressed TCRB transcripts were sequenced. Data came from immunoSEQ multiplex PCR; TCRdb stores just in-frame clones and leaves some out. The sample has nearly 350,000 clones, less than 10% seen once. This CDR3 has 14 amino acids. Germline V gene lookup returns CDR1 SGDLS and CDR2 YYNGEE. The V end lost 4 bases, the J end lost 5 bases, and 15 bases lay between the germline ends. This clonotype originated in a woman aged 18-29 years in good health. The sequenced sample was central memory CD4+ T cells from blood. The V gene is TRBV9, the J gene TRBJ2-5; D remains ambiguous. The CDR3 here is CASSLSVSKETQYF. Written as DNA, the CDR3 is TGTGCCAGCAGCTTGTCGGTCTCAAAGGAGACCCAGTACTTC.